The sequence of this T cell receptor (beta chain) was determined in a study of T cell changes during pregnancy in multiple sclerosis. The assay was immunoSEQ multiplex PCR, and TCRdb's table has in-frame clones only and misses some. The data show some 49,000 clones, with about 90% seen just once and under 6.5% held by the top ten. Trimming removed 3 bases from V and 6 bases from J, with 9 bases in between. The CDR3 spans 11 residues. The germline CDR1 and CDR2 sequences are DFQATT and SNEGSKA (reference sequence). V is TRBV20-1 and J is TRBJ2-7; D is ambiguous. Sequenced here: peripheral blood, sampled after pregnancy. The sequence was obtained from a female donor in good health, enrolled as a control in a pregnancy study. CDR3 residues: CSARPGSEQYF. DNA for the CDR3: TGCAGTGCTAGGCCAGGATCCGAGCAGTACTTC.